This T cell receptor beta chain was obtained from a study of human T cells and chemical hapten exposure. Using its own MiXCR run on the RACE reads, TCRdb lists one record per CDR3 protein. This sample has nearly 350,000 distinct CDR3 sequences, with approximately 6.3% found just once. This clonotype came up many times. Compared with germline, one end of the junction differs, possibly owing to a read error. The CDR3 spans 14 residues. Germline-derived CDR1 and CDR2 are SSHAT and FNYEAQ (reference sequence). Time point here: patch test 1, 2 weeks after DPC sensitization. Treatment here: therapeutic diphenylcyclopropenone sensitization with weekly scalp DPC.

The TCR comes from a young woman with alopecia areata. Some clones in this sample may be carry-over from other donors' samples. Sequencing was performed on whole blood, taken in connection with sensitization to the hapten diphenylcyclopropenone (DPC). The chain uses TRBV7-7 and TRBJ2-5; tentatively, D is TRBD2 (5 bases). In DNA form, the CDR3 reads TGTGCTAGCAGCCGGACGGGGTATCAAGAGACCCAGTACTTC. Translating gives CASSRTGYQETQYF.